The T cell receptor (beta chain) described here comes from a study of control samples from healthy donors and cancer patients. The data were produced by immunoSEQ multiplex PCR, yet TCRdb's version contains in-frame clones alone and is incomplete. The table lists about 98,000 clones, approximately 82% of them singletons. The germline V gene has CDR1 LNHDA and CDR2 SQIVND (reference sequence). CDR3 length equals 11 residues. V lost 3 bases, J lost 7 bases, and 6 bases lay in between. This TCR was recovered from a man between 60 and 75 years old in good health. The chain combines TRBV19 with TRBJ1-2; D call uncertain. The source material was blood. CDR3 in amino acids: CASSIGGGYTF. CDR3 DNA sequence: TGTGCCAGTAGTATTGGTGGTGGCTACACCTTC.